The T cell receptor (beta chain) described here comes from a study of blood T cell repertoires in COVID-19. Assay used: immunoSEQ multiplex PCR; TCRdb lists only in-frame clones, some missing. Among 250,000 or so clones listed, approximately 81% were seen once. The CDR3 extends over 15 amino acids. V was clipped by 1 base and J by 4 bases, with 11 bases between them. The V gene's germline CDR1 is LNHDA and CDR2 SQIVND (reference sequence). Sequencing input: PBMCs or T cells enriched from blood (not recorded which). The V gene is TRBV19, the J gene TRBJ1-3; D not certain. This clonotype originated in a woman aged 50 to 60 who had been exposed to COVID-19. The CDR3 DNA sequence: TGTGCCAGTAGTATAGGGGCCAGAACCGGAAACACCATATATTTT. Translating gives CASSIGARTGNTIYF.